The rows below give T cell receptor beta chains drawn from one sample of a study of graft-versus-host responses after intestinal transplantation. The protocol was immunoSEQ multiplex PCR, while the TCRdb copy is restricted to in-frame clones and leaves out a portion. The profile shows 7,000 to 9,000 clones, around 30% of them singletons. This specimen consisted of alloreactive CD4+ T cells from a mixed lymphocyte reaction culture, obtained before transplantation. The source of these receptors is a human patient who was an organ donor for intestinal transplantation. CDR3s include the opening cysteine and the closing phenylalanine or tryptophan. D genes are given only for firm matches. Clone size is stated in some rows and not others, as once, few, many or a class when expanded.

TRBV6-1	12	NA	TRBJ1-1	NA	TGTGCCAGCAGGTCCTTCAACACTGAAGCTTTCTTT	CASRSFNTEAFF
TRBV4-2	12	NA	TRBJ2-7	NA	TGTGCCAGCAGCCAAGCGGGATACGAGCAGTACTTC	CASSQAGYEQYF
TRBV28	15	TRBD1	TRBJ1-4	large	TGTGCCAGCCTTGCCGAGGACAGGCGTAATGAAAAACTGTTTTTT	CASLAEDRRNEKLFF
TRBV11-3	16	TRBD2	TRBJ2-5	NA	TGTGCCAGCAGCTCCCCCTCCGGGGGGGCGCAAGAGACCCAGTACTTC	CASSSPSGGAQETQYF
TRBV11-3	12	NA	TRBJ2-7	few	TGTGCCAGCAGCTTGCTAGGCTACGAGCAGTACTTC	CASSLLGYEQYF
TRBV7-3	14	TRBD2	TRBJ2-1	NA	TGTGCCAGCAGCTCTGCTAGCGGGAGTTGGGAGCAGTTCTTC	CASSSASGSWEQFF
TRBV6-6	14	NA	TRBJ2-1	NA	TGTGCCAGCAGTTACAGGGACAAGAACAATGAGCAGTTCTTC	CASSYRDKNNEQFF
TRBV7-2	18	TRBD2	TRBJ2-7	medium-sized	TGTGCCAGCAGCCGAAGGGGGACTAGCGGGAGGGGTGCCTACGAGCAGTACTTC	CASSRRGTSGRGAYEQYF
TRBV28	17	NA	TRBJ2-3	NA	TGTGCCAGCAGTTTCCAGTTATTAGGAGTGTCCCCCGATACGCAGTATTTT	CASSFQLLGVSPDTQYF
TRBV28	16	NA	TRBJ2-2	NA	TGTGCCAGCAGTTCGCCCGGAGGGCCGCACACCGGGGAGCTGTTTTTT	CASSSPGGPHTGELFF
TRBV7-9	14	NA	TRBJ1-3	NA	TGTGCCAGCAGACTATTGCAGAGTGGAAACACCATATATTTT	CASRLLQSGNTIYF
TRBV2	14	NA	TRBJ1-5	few	TGTGCCAGCAACCTGGGACTGGGAAATCAGCCCCAGCATTTT	CASNLGLGNQPQHF
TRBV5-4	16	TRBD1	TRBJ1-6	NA	TGTGCCAGCAGCCGACCGGACAGGGCGTATAATTCACCCCTCCACTTT	CASSRPDRAYNSPLHF
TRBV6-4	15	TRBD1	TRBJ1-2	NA	TGTGCCAGCAGTGAAGTCCCGACAGGGCACTATGGCTACACCTTC	CASSEVPTGHYGYTF
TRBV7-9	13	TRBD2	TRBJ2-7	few	TGTGCCAGCGGCTGGACTAGCGGGAGCGGGCAGTACTTC	CASGWTSGSGQYF
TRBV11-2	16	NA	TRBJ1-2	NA	TGTGCCAGCAGAGGCGGTCGGGGGGCCCCAAACTATGGCTACACCTTC	CASRGGRGAPNYGYTF
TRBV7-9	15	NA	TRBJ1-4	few	TGTGCCAGCAGCCCTCAGGGTCGGTCTAATGAAAAACTGTTTTTT	CASSPQGRSNEKLFF
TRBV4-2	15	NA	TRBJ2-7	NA	TGTGCCAGCAGCCTTTCCCAGGGTCGCGCCTACGAGCAGTACTTC	CASSLSQGRAYEQYF
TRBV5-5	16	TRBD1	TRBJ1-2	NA	TGTGCCAGCAGCTTACCAACCGGGACAGGGGCCAGTGGCTACACCTTC	CASSLPTGTGASGYTF
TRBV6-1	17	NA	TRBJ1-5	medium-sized	TGTGCCAGCAGTGAAGCGTGGAGATATTATAGCAATCAGCCCCAGCATTTT	CASSEAWRYYSNQPQHF
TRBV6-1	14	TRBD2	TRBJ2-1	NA	TGTGCCTCCTCGCCGACTAGCGGGAGGTTTGAGCAGTTCTTC	CASSPTSGRFEQFF
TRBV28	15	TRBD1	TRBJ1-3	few	TGTGCCAGTAGAACTGGGGACAGGGGAAGAAACACCATATATTTT	CASRTGDRGRNTIYF
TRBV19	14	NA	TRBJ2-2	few	TGTGCCAGTAGTATAGTTGAGGGGGTCGGGGAGCTGTTTTTT	CASSIVEGVGELFF
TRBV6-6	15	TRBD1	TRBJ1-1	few	TGTGCCAGCAGTCCTCCGGGACAGCTGAACACTGAAGCTTTCTTT	CASSPPGQLNTEAFF
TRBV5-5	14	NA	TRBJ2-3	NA	TGTGCCAGCAGCTGGGGAGGCTCCACAGATACGCAGTATTTT	CASSWGGSTDTQYF
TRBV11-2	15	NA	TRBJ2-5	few	TGTGCCAGCAGGGCTACAGGGAATCTGGGAGAGACCCAGTACTTC	CASRATGNLGETQYF
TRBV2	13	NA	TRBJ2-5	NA	TGTGCCAGCAGTGGTCAGGTTGAAGAGACCCAGTACTTC	CASSGQVEETQYF
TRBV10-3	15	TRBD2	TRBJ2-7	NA	TGTGCCATCAGGGCCTCTAGCGGCCCAACCTACGAGCAGTACTTC	CAIRASSGPTYEQYF
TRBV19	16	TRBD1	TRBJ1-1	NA	TGTGCCAGTAGTATATTCGGACAGGGGGGGAGGACTGAAGCTTTCTTT	CASSIFGQGGRTEAFF
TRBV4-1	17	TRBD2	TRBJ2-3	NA	TGCGCCAGCAGCCAAGGGCGGACTAGCGGGAGCAGGGATACGCAGTATTTT	CASSQGRTSGSRDTQYF
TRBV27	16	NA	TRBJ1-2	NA	TGTGCCAGCAGTTTATCGTACAGGGCTCCTAACTATGGCTACACCTTC	CASSLSYRAPNYGYTF
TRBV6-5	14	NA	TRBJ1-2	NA	TGTGCCAGCAGTTACTCATGGGCCGGGAGCGGCTACACCTTC	CASSYSWAGSGYTF
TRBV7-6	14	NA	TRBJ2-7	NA	TGTGCCAGCCGACAGCCAAATCCATCCTACGAGCAGTACTTC	CASRQPNPSYEQYF
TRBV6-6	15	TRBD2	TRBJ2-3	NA	TGTGCCAGCAGTTGGGCTAGCGGGGAGGCAGATACGCAGTATTTT	CASSWASGEADTQYF
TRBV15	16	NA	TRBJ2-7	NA	TGTGCCACCAGCAGAGATATTCGGCAGGGTACATACGAGCAGTACTTC	CATSRDIRQGTYEQYF
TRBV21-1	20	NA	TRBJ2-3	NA	TGTGCCAGCAGCAACGAAATGGGACAGGGGGCTTCGGGCGGCACAGATACGCAGTATTTT	CASSNEMGQGASGGTDTQYF
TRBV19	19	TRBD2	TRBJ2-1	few	TGTGCCAGTAGTATCGGGACTAGCGGGGCGGGTAGGTGGCGGTCCGAGCAGTTCTTC	CASSIGTSGAGRWRSEQFF
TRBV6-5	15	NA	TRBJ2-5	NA	TGTGCCAGCAGCGTTTCCTTATTGAACAGGGCCCCCCAGTACTTC	CASSVSLLNRAPQYF
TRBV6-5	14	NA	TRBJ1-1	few	TGTGCCAGCAGTTACTCCCCGGGGGTCACTGAAGCTTTCTTT	CASSYSPGVTEAFF
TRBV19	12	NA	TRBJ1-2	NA	TGTGCCAGTAGAGGACGGGGCTATGGCTACACCTTC	CASRGRGYGYTF
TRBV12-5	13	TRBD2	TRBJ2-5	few	TGTGCTAGTGGTTCGAGCGGGGCGGAGACCCAGTACTTC	CASGSSGAETQYF
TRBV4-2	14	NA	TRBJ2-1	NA	TGTGCCAGCAGCCCCCTCGGGGAATACAATGAGCAGTTCTTC	CASSPLGEYNEQFF
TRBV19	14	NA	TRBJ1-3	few	TGTGCCAGTAGTAGGGACAACTCTGGAAACACCATATATTTT	CASSRDNSGNTIYF
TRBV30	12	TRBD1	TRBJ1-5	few	TGTGCCTGGAGTGTACGGAGGGGGCGCCAGCATTTT	CAWSVRRGRQHF
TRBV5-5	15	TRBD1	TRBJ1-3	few	TGTGCCAGCAGCTTGGACCCGACAGGGGGTCACACCATATATTTT	CASSLDPTGGHTIYF
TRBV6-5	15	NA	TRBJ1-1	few	TGTGCCAGCAGCGCCCTACAGGGAAAGGGCACTGAAGCTTTCTTT	CASSALQGKGTEAFF
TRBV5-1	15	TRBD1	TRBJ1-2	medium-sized	TGCGCCAGCAGCGCCCCAAAACAGGGGGCAGATGGCTACACCTTC	CASSAPKQGADGYTF
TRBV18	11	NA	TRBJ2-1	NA	TGTGCCAGCTCCTCAGGACAGGAGCAGTTCTTC	CASSSGQEQFF
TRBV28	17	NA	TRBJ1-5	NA	TGTGCCAGCAGTTTAACATCAGGGTCCGGTCCCTGGCGGCCCCAGCATTTT	CASSLTSGSGPWRPQHF
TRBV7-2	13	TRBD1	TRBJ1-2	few	TGTGCCAGCAGCTTACCAGGGGGCTATGGCTACACCTTC	CASSLPGGYGYTF
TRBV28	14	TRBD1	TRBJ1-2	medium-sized	TGTGCCAGCAGGACGGACAGGGGACTCCATGGCTACACCTTC	CASRTDRGLHGYTF
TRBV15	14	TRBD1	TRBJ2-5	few	TGTGCCACCAGCAGCCTCGGACAGGAAGAGACCCAGTACTTC	CATSSLGQEETQYF
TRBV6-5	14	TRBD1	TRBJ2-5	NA	TGTGCCAGCAGAATGACAGGGGCGCGAGGGACCCAGTACTTC	CASRMTGARGTQYF
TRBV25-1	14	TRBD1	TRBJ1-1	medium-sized	TGTGCCAGCAGGGTAGACAGGGAGGTTGGTGAAGCTTTCTTT	CASRVDREVGEAFF